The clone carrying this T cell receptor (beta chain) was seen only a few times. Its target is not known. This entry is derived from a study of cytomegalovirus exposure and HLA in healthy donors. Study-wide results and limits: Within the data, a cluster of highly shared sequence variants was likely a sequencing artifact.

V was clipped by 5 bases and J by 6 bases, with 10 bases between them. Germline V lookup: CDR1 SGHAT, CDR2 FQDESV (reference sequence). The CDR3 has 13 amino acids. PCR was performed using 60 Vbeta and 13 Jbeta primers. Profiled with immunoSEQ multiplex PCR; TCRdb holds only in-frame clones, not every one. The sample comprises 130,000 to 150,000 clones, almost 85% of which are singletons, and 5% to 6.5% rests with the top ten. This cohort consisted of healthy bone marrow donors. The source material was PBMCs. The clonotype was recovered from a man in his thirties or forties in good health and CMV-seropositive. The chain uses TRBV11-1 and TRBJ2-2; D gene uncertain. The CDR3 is CASSNQASGELFF. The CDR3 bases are TGTGCCAGCAGCAACCAGGCGTCCGGGGAGCTGTTTTTT.